This note documents a single T cell receptor beta chain sequence. CDR3 length: 12 residues. Losses at the gene ends were 5 bases for V and 6 bases for J; bases not matched to a gene: 5. The germline CDR1 and CDR2 sequences are SGDLS and YYNGEE. Seattle researchers signed up patients amid active infection and tracked them longitudinally. Under the authors' procedure: Estimation of nucleated cell counts relied on the amplification of reference gene primers. Sequenced by immunoSEQ multiplex PCR; TCRdb stores in-frame clones only, minus some. V, J and clone size reflect that table, while D and trimming were determined from the DNA. The sample lists under 400,000 clones, 87% occurring once. The sample comes from a study of blood T cell repertoires in COVID-19. Study at large: Spain, Italy and the United States supplied samples that represented acute and convalescent COVID-19.

The sample was peripheral blood. This sequence was found in a woman in her 30s with COVID-19, enrolled during active disease. The J gene is TRBJ2-7, the V gene TRBV9; 7 bases agree with TRBD1. Here the CDR3 reads CASSDRAGEQYF. CDR3 bases: TGTGCCAGCAGTGACAGGGCGGGCGAGCAGTACTTC.